Listed here are 20 T cell receptor beta chains from one sample, sequenced in a study of cytomegalovirus exposure and HLA in healthy donors. Use of 60 Vbeta and 13 Jbeta primers characterized the PCR. Libraries were prepared by immunoSEQ multiplex PCR; TCRdb keeps only in-frame clonotypes and omits some of them. The sample lists around 150,000 clones; 60% to 80% were seen once. Sequencing was done on a sample of PBMCs. The receptors here all came from a man aged 25-40 years in good health and CMV-seronegative.

This clone was observed a handful of times. V gene TRBV10-1 combines with J gene TRBJ2-4; D perhaps matches TRBD2 (6 bases). The V gene's germline CDR1 is WNHNN and CDR2 SYGVQD (reference sequence). The CDR3 runs 16 residues. Trimming left V 2 bases short and J 2 bases short, with 13 bases between. The CDR3 DNA follows: TGCGCCAGCAGTGAGGAGGTGGCGGGGCCCAAAAACATTCAGTACTTC. Amino acid sequence: CASSEEVAGPKNIQYF.

The V call is TRBV6-1, the J call TRBJ2-7, with TRBD1 matching 9 bases. V trimming: 1 base; J trimming: 2 bases; junction bases outside the gene matches: 3. Germline lookup yields CDR1 MNHNS and CDR2 SASEGT. The CDR3 length is 15 residues. The DNA of the CDR3 is TGTGCCAGCAGTGAAGAGACAGGGGGACCCTACGAGCAGTACTTC. Its protein is CASSEETGGPYEQYF.

This chain uses TRBV7-2 with TRBJ2-1; TRBD2 matches 7 bases. Trimming took 1 base from V and 9 from J; bases not matched to a gene: 9. The CDR3 consists of 15 residues. Looked up from germline, CDR1 is SGHTA and CDR2 is FQGNSA. CDR3 nucleotide sequence: TGTGCCAGCAGCTTAGGTGCGGGAGTTAAAGGTGAGCAGTTCTTC. This codes for CASSLGAGVKGEQFF.

The chain combines TRBV2 with TRBJ1-1; tentatively, D is TRBD1 (5 bases). This CDR3 spans 10 amino acids. Germline loops: CDR1 SNHLY, CDR2 FYNNEI. The CDR3 reads CGVGRPEAFF. CDR3 sequence (DNA): TGTGGGGTGGGGCGACCTGAAGCTTTCTTT.

Remarks on this clone: The junction departs from germline at one end; a sequencing error may be responsible. This chain links TRBV4-2 with TRBJ2-7; D perhaps matches TRBD2 (5 bases). Germline V gene sequence: CDR1 LGHNA, CDR2 YNFKEQ. This CDR3 has 12 amino acids. The CDR3 DNA reads TGTGCCAGCAGCCAAGAGAGCGGCCCAGCCCACTTC. Protein product: CASSQESGPAHF.

With regard to this clone: The junction shows a germline mismatch at one end, possibly a read error. This chain links TRBV7-7 with TRBJ2-5, with a tentative D call TRBD2 (5 bases). The germline gives CDR1 SSHAT, CDR2 FNYEAQ (reference sequence). CDR3 length: 15 amino acids. CDR3 sequence reads: CASSLATGFQETQYF. The DNA for the CDR3 is TGTGCTAGCAGCTTAGCGACGGGATTCCAAGAGACCCAGTACTTC.

The chain combines TRBV9 with TRBJ2-7, with a weak D call TRBD1 (6 bases). With 3 bases removed from V and 2 bases from J, the gap between germline ends came to 15 bases. Germline V gene data show CDR1 as SGDLS and CDR2 as YYNGEE. This CDR3 has 15 amino acids. The DNA for the CDR3 is TGTGCCAGCAGCGCGAGGGACACTCCTACCTACGAGCAGTACTTC. Its translation: CASSARDTPTYEQYF.

The rearrangement uses TRBV2 and TRBJ1-5, with 7 bases lining up with TRBD1. Germline CDR1 and CDR2: SNHLY and FYNNEI. Trimming cost V 5 bases and J 0 bases; bases outside gene matches: 16. The CDR3 is 19 amino acids. The CDR3 DNA reads TGTGCCAGCAGTTTCCGTCGCGGACGGGACAGTTATAGCAATCAGCCCCAGCATTTT. It is translated as CASSFRRGRDSYSNQPQHF.

This clone was detected only a few times. This sequence joins TRBV10-1 and TRBJ2-1; 7 bases agree with TRBD1. The CDR3 sequence is 14 residues long. J lost 4 bases, V lost 2 bases, and 2 bases had no gene match. The germline V gene has CDR1 WNHNN and CDR2 SYGVQD (reference sequence). The CDR3, as DNA: TGCGCCAGCAGTGAGGGGGACAGTTACAATGAGCAGTTCTTC. Protein sequence: CASSEGDSYNEQFF.

J is TRBJ2-7 and V is TRBV5-6; 8 bases match TRBD1. V dropped 5 bases and J dropped 5; count of bases not matched to a gene: 6. Germline V gene sequence: CDR1 SGHDT, CDR2 YYEEEE. The CDR3 extends over 13 amino acids. The CDR3 DNA follows: TGTGCCAGCAGTGCAGGGGGCCTGAACGAGCAGTACTTC. Translated, it gives CASSAGGLNEQYF.

There are a few counts of this clone. This rearrangement joins TRBV6-5 to TRBJ1-1; tentatively, D is TRBD1 (5 bases). Germline V lookup: CDR1 MNHEY, CDR2 SVGAGI. V lost 2 bases to trimming and J lost 5 bases, with 9 bases between them. This CDR3 spans 13 amino acids. The CDR3 nucleotides read TGTGCCAGCAGTTACGGGGGAGGGACTGAAGCTTTCTTT. Residues: CASSYGGGTEAFF.

This sequence joins TRBV28 and TRBJ2-7; weak D call: TRBD2 (6 bases). From germline, CDR1 is MDHEN and CDR2 SYDVKM. Trimming stripped 10 bases from V and 4 bases from J, with 17 bases between. CDR3 length: 13 amino acids. CDR3 DNA: TGTGCCACCTTAGTCGGGAGTCGGTACGAGCAGTACTTC. This sequence encodes CATLVGSRYEQYF.

This sequence joins TRBV7-2 and TRBJ1-2; D gene ambiguous. The germline gives CDR1 SGHTA, CDR2 FQGNSA. The CDR3 runs 14 residues. V was trimmed by 0 bases and J by 8 bases, leaving 13 bases between them. The CDR3 region is CASSLATEDRGYTF. CDR3 DNA: TGTGCCAGCAGCTTAGCTACGGAGGATCGAGGCTACACCTTC.

J is TRBJ1-5 and V is TRBV18; 7 bases align to TRBD1. V was pared by 6 bases and J by 9 bases, with 11 bases of the junction left unmatched. The length of the CDR3 is 14 residues. Germline V gene lookup returns CDR1 KGHSH and CDR2 LQKENI. The CDR3 protein is CASSHGTDPLPQHF. CDR3 sequence (DNA): TGTGCCAGCTCCCACGGGACAGATCCATTGCCCCAGCATTTT.

There are a few counts of this clone. The gene calls are TRBV6-5 and TRBJ1-2, with D tentatively TRBD1 (5 bases). The germline V gene encodes CDR1 MNHEY and CDR2 SVGAGI. The ends were cut back, 2 bases at V and 7 bases at J, with 14 bases in the middle. The CDR3 contains 14 residues. The CDR3 nucleotides are TGTGCCAGCAGTTACGACTGGCAGGGCTTTGGCTACACCTTC. It is translated as CASSYDWQGFGYTF.

V and J are TRBV4-1 and TRBJ2-7, with a possible D match to TRBD2 (5 bases). The germline V gene encodes CDR1 MGHRA and CDR2 YSYEKL. This CDR3 has 16 amino acids. With 0 bases removed from V and 3 bases from J, the gap between germline ends came to 15 bases. Written as DNA, the CDR3 is TGCGCCAGCAGCCAAGATTTTAAGGAGGACTTCTACGAGCAGTACTTC. Protein product: CASSQDFKEDFYEQYF.

In DNA form, the CDR3 reads TGTGCCAGCAGCGCCGGGACTGCTTCATACAATGAGCAGTTCTTC. Translated: CASSAGTASYNEQFF. This chain uses TRBV7-2 with TRBJ2-1; tentative D call: TRBD2 (6 bases). There are 15 residues in the CDR3. Germline V gene lookup returns CDR1 SGHTA and CDR2 FQGNSA. V was shortened by 5 bases and J by 4 bases, with 15 bases between the two germline ends.

This rearrangement joins TRBV6-4 to TRBJ2-3; the match to TRBD2 covers 7 bases. CDR1 and CDR2 from the germline V gene are MRHNA and SNTAGT. This CDR3 contains 13 residues. V lost 6 bases, J lost 6 bases, and 6 bases stayed unmatched. The CDR3 nucleotides are TGTGCCAGCAGGGGCGGGAGTGAGGATACGCAGTATTTT. Its protein is CASRGGSEDTQYF.

This chain joins TRBV4-2 and TRBJ2-7, with D perhaps TRBD1 (7 bases). This CDR3 is built from 16 residues. Germline V CDR1 and CDR2: LGHNA, YNFKEQ. Trimming removed 0 bases at V and 4 bases at J, with 16 bases between. The DNA of the CDR3 is TGTGCCAGCAGCCAAGACGGTCCAGGGGGACTGTACGAGCAGTACTTC. It is translated as CASSQDGPGGLYEQYF.

This clone was observed a few times. This rearrangement joins TRBV6-1 to TRBJ2-5, with 7 bases matching TRBD2. The CDR3 covers 14 residues. From germline, CDR1 is MNHNS and CDR2 SASEGT. Losses at the gene ends were 8 bases for V and 1 base for J; bases not matched to a gene: 7. As DNA, the CDR3 is TGTGCCAGCGGGAGGGGAACGTCCCAAGAGACCCAGTACTTC. The encoded protein is CASGRGTSQETQYF.